Below are 15 T cell receptor beta chains sequenced from a single sample in a study of Tregs in tolerant kidney transplant recipients. This table comes from immunoSEQ multiplex PCR, and its TCRdb copy is limited to in-frame clones, with some not included. The profile shows under 80,000 clones, roughly 85% of them singletons. The source was Tregs from blood, collected before the transplant. Receptor source: a human donor who received a combined kidney and bone marrow transplant.

As regards this clone: Different DNA sequences within this sample yield the same CDR3. V usage is TRBV28 and J usage is TRBJ1-5; 10 bases fit TRBD1. The CDR3 covers 16 residues. V lost 4 bases to trimming and J lost 4 bases; unmatched junction nucleotides: 7. Germline-derived CDR1 and CDR2 are MDHEN and SYDVKM. CDR3 in DNA: TGTGCCAGCAGTTCCCGCGACAGGGGGCGAAATCAGCCCCAGCATTTT. Translated, it gives CASSSRDRGRNQPQHF.

J is TRBJ2-1 and V is TRBV2; D possibly corresponds to TRBD2 (7 bases). The CDR3 is made up of 12 amino acids. Trimming removed 10 bases at V and 4 bases at J, with 11 bases between. Germline values: CDR1 SNHLY, CDR2 FYNNEI. Here the CDR3 DNA reads TGTGCCACCGGGGGGCCGTACAATGAGCAGTTCTTC. This codes for CATGGPYNEQFF.

V gene TRBV4-1 combines with J gene TRBJ1-4; no clear D. There are 15 residues in the CDR3. CDR1 and CDR2 (germline): MGHRA, YSYEKL. V was trimmed by 1 base and J by 0 bases, leaving 6 bases between them. DNA for the CDR3: TGCGCCAGCAGCCAAGTCCTTACAACTAATGAAAAACTGTTTTTT. Its protein product is CASSQVLTTNEKLFF.

The chain carries TRBV6-5 and TRBJ1-3; D not resolved. CDR1 and CDR2 (germline): MNHEY, SVGAGI. The CDR3 is 15 residues long. Deletions cut 0 bases from V and 0 bases from J, with 6 bases between. CDR3 region: CASSYSGVSGNTIYF. For the CDR3, the DNA is TGTGCCAGCAGTTACTCGGGCGTCTCTGGAAACACCATATATTTT.

The chain joins TRBV5-4 to TRBJ1-4; D perhaps matches TRBD1 (5 bases). V was shortened by 4 bases and J by 5 bases, with 12 bases between the two germline ends. The CDR3 sequence is 14 residues long. Germline assignment: CDR1 SGHNT and CDR2 YYREEE (reference sequence). Written as DNA, the CDR3 is TGTGCCAGCAGCATCGCGGGGGGGAATGAAAAACTGTTTTTT. This gives the protein CASSIAGGNEKLFF. The entire variable domain, with the rest obtained from reference TRBV5-4 and TRBJ1-4, is as follows: ETGVTQSPTHLIKTRGQQVTLRCSSQSGHNTVSWYQQALGQGPQFIFQYYREEENGRGNFPPRFSGLQFPNYSSELNVNALELDDSALYLCASSIAGGNEKLFFGSGTQLSVL.

The chain couples TRBV15 to TRBJ2-5, with a possible D match to TRBD1 (5 bases). The V gene's germline CDR1 is LNHNV and CDR2 YYDKDF (reference sequence). The CDR3 totals 13 residues. With 3 bases removed from V and 5 bases from J, the gap between germline ends came to 10 bases. The CDR3 coding sequence is TGTGCCACCAGCAGGCAGGGATTGGAGACCCAGTACTTC. Translated: CATSRQGLETQYF.

The chain employs TRBV27 and TRBJ1-6; D uncertain. The CDR3 is made up of 12 amino acids. Deletions cut 5 bases from V and 8 bases from J, with 7 bases between. Germline V gives CDR1 MNHEY, CDR2 SMNVEV (reference sequence). The CDR3 reads CASSTGDSPLHF. For the CDR3, the DNA is TGTGCCAGCAGTACCGGGGATTCACCCCTCCACTTT.

The chain couples TRBV5-1 to TRBJ1-3, with TRBD1 identical over 7 bases. Germline V lookup: CDR1 SGHRS, CDR2 YFSETQ. This CDR3 region has 15 residues. After removal of 5 bases from V and 0 bases from J, the junction contained 5 bases not matched to a gene. CDR3 protein: CASRQGSLSGNTIYF. CDR3 bases: TGCGCCAGCAGACAGGGGTCCCTCTCTGGAAACACCATATATTTT.

This chain joins TRBV6-1 and TRBJ1-2; D uncertain. This CDR3 contains 13 residues. V was pared by 2 bases and J by 7 bases, with 11 bases between. Germline CDR1 MNHNS, CDR2 SASEGT. Here the CDR3 reads CASSEPPSGGYTF. The CDR3 DNA reads as TGTGCCAGCAGTGAACCCCCTTCGGGTGGCTACACCTTC.

Only a few counts were recorded for this clone. A read error may explain this, as a much larger clone is one base away. Other DNA sequences within the sample encode an identical CDR3. CDR3 amino acids: CASSPQKGSGNTIYF. CDR3 nucleotide sequence: TGTGCCAGCAGTCCTCAGAAGGGCTCCGGAAACACCATATATTTT. J is TRBJ1-3 and V is TRBV2; D is unclear. CDR1 and CDR2 from the germline V gene are SNHLY and FYNNEI. CDR3 size: 15 residues. V was trimmed by 5 bases and J by 4 bases, leaving 15 bases between them.

The chain uses TRBV9 and TRBJ2-5, with D perhaps TRBD1 or TRBD2 (6 bases each). CDR1 is SGDLS and CDR2 is YYNGEE in the germline V gene. Trimming took off 0 bases at V and 2 bases at J, with 11 bases between the two ends. This CDR3 is built from 15 residues. CDR3 amino acids: CASSVAGAVQETQYF. CDR3 nucleotide sequence: TGTGCCAGCAGCGTAGCGGGGGCGGTTCAAGAGACCCAGTACTTC.

This clone was observed once. The chain joins TRBV6-1 to TRBJ2-1; TRBD2 agrees at 7 bases. J was trimmed by 6 bases and V by 6 bases; bases with no gene match: 11. CDR3 length: 15 amino acids. Germline loops: CDR1 MNHNS, CDR2 SASEGT. CDR3 nucleotide sequence: TGTGCCAGCAGCGCCCGGGGACTACCCACCAATGAGCAGTTCTTC. Protein sequence: CASSARGLPTNEQFF.

This chain joins TRBV9 and TRBJ1-6; D remains unclear. Germline CDR1 and CDR2: SGDLS and YYNGEE. Trimming took 0 bases from V and 13 from J, leaving 14 bases between them. The CDR3 runs to 14 residues. CDR3 in amino acids: CASSVVEGGGPLHF. The CDR3 DNA follows: TGTGCCAGCAGCGTAGTGGAGGGCGGCGGGCCCCTCCACTTT.

V gene TRBV9 combines with J gene TRBJ2-1, with 7 bases matching TRBD1. CDR1 and CDR2 (germline): SGDLS, YYNGEE. The CDR3 consists of 16 residues. V dropped 4 bases and J dropped 3; count of bases not matched to a gene: 10. The CDR3 is CASSPLLQGRYNEQFF. CDR3 bases: TGTGCCAGCAGCCCGCTCTTACAGGGGCGCTACAATGAGCAGTTCTTC.

The V and J genes are TRBV4-2 and TRBJ2-5; TRBD1 is a possible D gene (5 bases). CDR3 length: 15 amino acids. Germline loops: CDR1 LGHNA, CDR2 YNFKEQ. Trimming removed 0 bases at V and 1 base at J, with 9 bases between. As DNA, the CDR3 is TGTGCCAGCAGCCAAGATCGACAGCCCCAAGAGACCCAGTACTTC. Translated: CASSQDRQPQETQYF.